Each of the 20 T cell receptor beta chains below was sequenced from the same sample in a study of T cells in localized non-small cell lung cancer. The data were produced by immunoSEQ multiplex PCR, yet TCRdb's version contains in-frame clones alone and is incomplete. The sample lists around 31,000 clones; roughly 94% were seen once. The sequences come from peripheral blood, collected before any cancer treatment. These TCRs come from a woman aged 35 to 69 with stage I lung adenocarcinoma.

V usage is TRBV27 and J usage is TRBJ1-2; D is possibly TRBD1 (6 bases). Germline V gives CDR1 MNHEY, CDR2 SMNVEV (reference sequence). This CDR3 is 16 amino acids long. The germline V and J ends were trimmed by 6 bases and 3 bases, with 20 bases remaining between them. CDR3 in DNA: TGTGCCAGCAGCCCCGGCGGGGGGCGCTTATACTATGGCTACACCTTC. Its translation: CASSPGGGRLYYGYTF.

V usage is TRBV5-6 and J usage is TRBJ1-2; D unclear. CDR3 length: 14 residues. Germline V gene sequence: CDR1 SGHDT, CDR2 YYEEEE. Trimming shortened V by 0 bases and J by 1 base, and 7 bases separated the two germline ends. The CDR3: CASSLGSSNYGYTF. The CDR3 nucleotides are TGTGCCAGCAGCTTGGGTAGCAGTAACTATGGCTACACCTTC.

This clone was observed a few times. The chain couples TRBV6-5 to TRBJ1-4, with 10 nucleotides matching TRBD1. Trimming removed 5 bases from V and 6 bases from J; junction bases left unmatched: 3. The CDR3 runs to 14 residues. CDR1 MNHEY and CDR2 SVGAGI come from the germline V gene. CDR3 loop: CASSAGTGDEKLFF. DNA of the CDR3: TGTGCCAGCAGTGCCGGGACAGGGGATGAAAAACTGTTTTTT.

V gene TRBV7-2 combines with J gene TRBJ2-3; 7 positions agree with TRBD2. Germline-derived CDR1 and CDR2 are SGHTA and FQGNSA. CDR3 length: 13 amino acids. V trimming: 4 bases; J trimming: 3 bases; junction bases outside the gene matches: 1. The CDR3 loop reads CASSWGGTDTQYF. DNA of the CDR3: TGTGCCAGCAGCTGGGGAGGGACAGATACGCAGTATTTT.

Only one count was recorded for this clone. The gene calls are TRBV2 and TRBJ1-6, with a possible D match to TRBD1 (6 bases). Germline V lookup: CDR1 SNHLY, CDR2 FYNNEI. The CDR3 sequence is 17 residues long. Trimming removed 6 bases at V and 0 bases at J, with 15 bases between. The CDR3 DNA reads TGTGCCAGCAGGACCGGGACACTGAGCTCCTATAATTCACCCCTCCACTTT. Protein: CASRTGTLSSYNSPLHF.

The V call is TRBV7-9, the J call TRBJ1-2; D uncertain. Trimming shortened V by 5 bases and J by 2 bases, and 15 bases separated the two germline ends. The CDR3 runs to 15 residues. The germline V gene encodes CDR1 SEHNR and CDR2 FQNEAQ (reference sequence). The CDR3 DNA is TGTGCCAGCAGCCCCCGGACGGTATTAAACTATGGCTACACCTTC. This sequence encodes CASSPRTVLNYGYTF.

This clone has a single count. The rearrangement uses TRBV7-2 and TRBJ2-5; 10 bases match TRBD2. The CDR3 loop spans 17 amino acids. The germline gives CDR1 SGHTA, CDR2 FQGNSA. Germline trimming cut 1 base from V and 4 bases from J; bases unmatched to any gene: 9. In nucleotides, the CDR3 is TGTGCCAGCAGCTTAGTTAAAGAAGCGGGAGGGGGAGAGACCCAGTACTTC. Translated, it gives CASSLVKEAGGGETQYF.

The chain combines TRBV18 with TRBJ2-7; a weak D match, TRBD2 (7 bases). The germline V gene encodes CDR1 KGHSH and CDR2 LQKENI. This CDR3 has 15 amino acids. V dropped 3 bases and J dropped 1 base, with 13 bases sitting between them. CDR3 bases: TGTGCCAGCTCACCCCGGGGGGCGAGGTCCTACGAGCAGTACTTC. Its protein product is CASSPRGARSYEQYF.

The chain recombines TRBV19 with TRBJ2-7, with D possibly TRBD1 on 6 matching bases. This CDR3 comprises 13 residues. CDR1 is LNHDA, CDR2 SQIVND, per germline (reference sequence). With 5 bases removed from V and 3 bases from J, the gap between germline ends came to 11 bases. The CDR3 region has the DNA TGTGCCAGTAGTTTCAGACAGGACTACGAGCAGTACTTC. This gives the protein CASSFRQDYEQYF. The whole variable domain, filled in from reference TRBV19 and TRBJ2-7, reads DGGITQSPKYLFRKEGQNVTLSCEQNLNHDAMYWYRQDPGQGLRLIYYSQIVNDFQKGDIAEGYSVSREKKESFPLTVTSAQKNPTAFYLCASSFRQDYEQYFGPGTRLTVT.

The chain is built from TRBV19 and TRBJ2-7, with TRBD1 matching 11 bases. The CDR3 contains 14 residues. Unmatched junction bases numbered 5, after V lost 7 bases and J lost 3 bases. The germline gives CDR1 LNHDA, CDR2 SQIVND (reference sequence). The DNA for the CDR3 is TGTGCCAGTAACACGGGGACAGGGGGCTACGAGCAGTACTTC. Protein sequence: CASNTGTGGYEQYF.

The CDR3 loop reads CASSPRGLAGGSYEQYF. DNA of the CDR3: TGTGCCAGCAGCCCCCGCGGACTAGCGGGGGGCTCCTACGAGCAGTACTTC. J is TRBJ2-7 and V is TRBV7-2; 14 bases match TRBD2. Germline values: CDR1 SGHTA, CDR2 FQGNSA. Trimming removed 5 bases from V and 0 bases from J; junction bases left unmatched: 6. The CDR3 length is 17 residues.

This chain uses TRBV5-6 with TRBJ1-6; D unresolved. CDR3 length: 14 residues. The V and J ends lost 0 bases and 7 bases respectively, with 8 bases between them. CDR1 is SGHDT and CDR2 is YYEEEE in the germline V gene. CDR3 sequence (DNA): TGTGCCAGCAGCTTGGTCCAGCAGAATTCACCCCTCCACTTT. Amino acid sequence: CASSLVQQNSPLHF.

J is TRBJ2-3 and V is TRBV4-2, with 7 nucleotides matching TRBD2. V lost 3 bases and J lost 3; bases outside the gene matches: 0. Germline values: CDR1 LGHNA, CDR2 YNFKEQ. The CDR3 is made up of 13 amino acids. CDR3: CASSQRETDTQYF. DNA of the CDR3: TGTGCCAGCAGCCAGCGGGAGACAGATACGCAGTATTTT.

The V and J genes are TRBV10-2 and TRBJ1-1; weak D call: TRBD1 (6 bases). The CDR3 runs 13 residues. V was pared by 6 bases and J by 4 bases, with 12 bases between. The germline V gene has CDR1 WSHSY and CDR2 SAAADI. CDR3 DNA: TGCGCCAGCAGATTCAGGGGTGGCACTGAAGCTTTCTTT. Translating it yields CASRFRGGTEAFF.

V is TRBV19 and J is TRBJ2-1; 8 nucleotides align to TRBD2. The germline V gene encodes CDR1 LNHDA and CDR2 SQIVND (reference sequence). Trimming removed 7 bases from V and 2 bases from J; junction bases left unmatched: 16. CDR3 length: 18 amino acids. The CDR3 spells CASTTVGVAGTTYNEQFF. The CDR3 nucleotides read TGTGCCAGTACCACGGTTGGTGTAGCGGGGACAACCTACAATGAGCAGTTCTTC.

The rearrangement links TRBV18 to TRBJ1-1; D call uncertain. Germline CDR1 reads KGHSH; CDR2 reads LQKENI. This CDR3 is 15 amino acids long. Trimming took off 1 base at V and 1 base at J, with 10 bases between the two ends. The chain's CDR3 is CASSPLLEGNTEAFF. The CDR3 coding sequence is TGTGCCAGCTCACCACTACTCGAGGGGAACACTGAAGCTTTCTTT.

The chain couples TRBV4-1 to TRBJ1-6, with no clear D. Germline V gene sequence: CDR1 MGHRA, CDR2 YSYEKL. V dropped 2 bases and J dropped 3 bases, with 11 bases sitting between them. The CDR3 covers 16 residues. Written as DNA, the CDR3 is TGCGCCAGCAGCCAACTGTCGGCACTCTATAATTCACCCCTCCACTTT. Protein product: CASSQLSALYNSPLHF.

The rearrangement links TRBV6-1 to TRBJ2-7; D uncertain. Trimming stripped 3 bases from V and 2 bases from J, with 11 bases between. The CDR3 extends over 14 amino acids. Germline V gives CDR1 MNHNS, CDR2 SASEGT. CDR3 sequence: CASSDPGPTYEQYF. CDR3 nucleotides: TGTGCCAGCAGTGATCCGGGCCCAACCTACGAGCAGTACTTC.

The V and J genes are TRBV19 and TRBJ2-3; D is unclear. Germline lookup yields CDR1 LNHDA and CDR2 SQIVND (reference sequence). This CDR3 has 15 amino acids. V gave up 4 bases and J gave up 0 bases, with 11 bases separating them. This chain's CDR3 is CASSSLGPSTDTQYF. The CDR3 nucleotides are TGTGCCAGTAGTAGTTTGGGTCCCAGCACAGATACGCAGTATTTT. The full variable domain, rest sourced from reference TRBV19 and TRBJ2-3, is DGGITQSPKYLFRKEGQNVTLSCEQNLNHDAMYWYRQDPGQGLRLIYYSQIVNDFQKGDIAEGYSVSREKKESFPLTVTSAQKNPTAFYLCASSSLGPSTDTQYFGPGTRLTVL.

The rearrangement links TRBV5-6 to TRBJ1-2; 7 bases align to TRBD1. The CDR3 spans 14 residues. CDR1 SGHDT and CDR2 YYEEEE come from the germline V gene. J lost 10 bases, V lost 5 bases, and 14 bases had no gene match. Written as DNA, the CDR3 is TGTGCCAGCAGGGAAGGGGGCGAACGACTTGTCTACACCTTC. Its translation: CASREGGERLVYTF.